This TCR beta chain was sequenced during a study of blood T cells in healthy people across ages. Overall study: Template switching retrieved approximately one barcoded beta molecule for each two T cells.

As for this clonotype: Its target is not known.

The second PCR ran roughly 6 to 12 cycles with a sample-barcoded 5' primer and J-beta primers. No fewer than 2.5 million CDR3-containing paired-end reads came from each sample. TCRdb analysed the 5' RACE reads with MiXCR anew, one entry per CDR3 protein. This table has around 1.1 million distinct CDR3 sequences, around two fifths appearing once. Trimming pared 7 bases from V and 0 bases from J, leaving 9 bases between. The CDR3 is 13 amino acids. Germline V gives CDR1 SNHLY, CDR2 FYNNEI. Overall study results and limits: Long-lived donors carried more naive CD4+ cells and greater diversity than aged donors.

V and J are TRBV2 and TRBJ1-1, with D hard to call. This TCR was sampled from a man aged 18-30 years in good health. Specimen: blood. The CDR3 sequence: CASTFTVNTEAFF. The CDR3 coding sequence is TGTGCCAGCACATTTACAGTGAACACTGAAGCTTTCTTT.